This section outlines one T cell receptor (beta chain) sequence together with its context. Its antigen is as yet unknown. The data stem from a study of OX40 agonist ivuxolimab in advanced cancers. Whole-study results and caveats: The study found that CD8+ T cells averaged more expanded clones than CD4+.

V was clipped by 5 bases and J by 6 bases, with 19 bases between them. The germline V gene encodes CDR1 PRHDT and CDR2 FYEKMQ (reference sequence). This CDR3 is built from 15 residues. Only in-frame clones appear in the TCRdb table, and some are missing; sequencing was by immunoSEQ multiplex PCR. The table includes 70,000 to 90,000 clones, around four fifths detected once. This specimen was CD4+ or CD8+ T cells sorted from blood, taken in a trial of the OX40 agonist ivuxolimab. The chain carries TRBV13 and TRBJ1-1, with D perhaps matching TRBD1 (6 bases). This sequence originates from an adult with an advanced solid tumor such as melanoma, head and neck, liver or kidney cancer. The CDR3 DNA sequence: TGTGCCAGCAGCCATCGGGGGCGGAGGGTCCCTGAAGCTTTCTTT. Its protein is CASSHRGRRVPEAFF.